This T cell receptor (beta chain) was sequenced in a study of vaccination effects on CD4 cells after COVID-19. The protocol was immunoSEQ multiplex PCR, while the TCRdb copy is restricted to in-frame clones and leaves out a portion. The table has some 40,000 clones, 73% seen once. CDR3 length equals 13 residues. Germline lookup yields CDR1 LGHNT and CDR2 FRNRAP. V lost 5 bases to trimming and J lost 5 bases, with 13 bases between them. Pools of viral peptides were used by the ViraFEST assay to expand antigen-specific CD4+ T cells ahead of sequencing. Following 10 days of culture, CD4+ T cells were isolated. Infection with SARS-CoV-2 occurred in the person between March and December 2020, and PCR confirmed it. As concerns this clone: Its target is unknown.

Here the sequenced sample was CD4+ T cells from PBMCs cultured with a peptide pool, taken before COVID-19 vaccination. This TCR derives from a human donor who had a prior SARS-CoV-2 infection. The V gene is TRBV12-5, the J gene TRBJ2-7, with D possibly matching TRBD1 (5 bases). The CDR3: CASGAQGWDEQYF. The CDR3 DNA reads TGTGCTAGTGGTGCCCAGGGTTGGGACGAGCAGTACTTC. Full variable domain (outside the CDR3, taken from reference TRBV12-5 and TRBJ2-7): DARVTQTPRHKVTEMGQEVTMRCQPILGHNTVFWYRQTMMQGLELLAYFRNRAPLDDSGMPKDRFSAEMPDATLATLKIQPSEPRDSAVYFCASGAQGWDEQYFGPGTRLTVT.